This paragraph covers one T cell receptor (beta chain) sequence. What it binds is not known. The CDR3 runs to 15 residues. V lost 5 bases and J lost 1; bases outside the gene matches: 6. Germline assignment: CDR1 SGHRS and CDR2 YFSETQ. Method: immunoSEQ multiplex PCR; TCRdb's copy keeps in-frame clones and lacks some. The sample carries about 200,000 clones, roughly 85% recorded once. Donors were drawn from the roughly 120-subject validation cohort, separate from the approximately 680-subject first cohort. The sample is drawn from a study of cytomegalovirus exposure and HLA in healthy donors. The wider study: The use of the same platform for the approximately 110 validation repertoires and the 550 to 700 first-cohort repertoires was reported by a later analysis.

General study results and limits: As was reported, the classifier diagnosed cytomegalovirus status with high specificity and sensitivity. A few chains tied to CMV proved CMV antigen-specific in vitro.

This chain connects TRBV5-1 to TRBJ2-1; 7 nucleotides agree with TRBD2. Sequencing used PBMCs. The source is a woman in her late teens or twenties in good health and CMV-seronegative. The CDR3 DNA reads as TGCGCCAGCAGTTCGGGAGGTCAGTCCTACAATGAGCAGTTCTTC. Encoded protein: CASSSGGQSYNEQFF.